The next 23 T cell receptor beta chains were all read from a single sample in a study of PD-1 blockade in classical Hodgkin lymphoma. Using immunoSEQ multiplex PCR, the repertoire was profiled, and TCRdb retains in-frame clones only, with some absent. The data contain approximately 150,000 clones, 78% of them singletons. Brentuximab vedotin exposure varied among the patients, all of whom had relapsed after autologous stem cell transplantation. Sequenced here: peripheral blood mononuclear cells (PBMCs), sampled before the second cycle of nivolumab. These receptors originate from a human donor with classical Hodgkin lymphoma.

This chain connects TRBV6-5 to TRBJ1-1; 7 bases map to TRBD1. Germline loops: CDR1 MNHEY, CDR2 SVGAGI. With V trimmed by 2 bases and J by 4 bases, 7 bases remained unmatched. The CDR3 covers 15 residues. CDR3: CASSYAGAGGTEAFF. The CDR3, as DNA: TGTGCCAGCAGTTACGCGGGGGCAGGGGGCACTGAAGCTTTCTTT.

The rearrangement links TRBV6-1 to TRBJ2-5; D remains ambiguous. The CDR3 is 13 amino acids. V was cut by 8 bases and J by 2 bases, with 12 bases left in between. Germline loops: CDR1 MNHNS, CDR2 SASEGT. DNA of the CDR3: TGTGCCAGCTGCAGGTCCCATCAAGAGACCCAGTACTTC. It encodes CASCRSHQETQYF.

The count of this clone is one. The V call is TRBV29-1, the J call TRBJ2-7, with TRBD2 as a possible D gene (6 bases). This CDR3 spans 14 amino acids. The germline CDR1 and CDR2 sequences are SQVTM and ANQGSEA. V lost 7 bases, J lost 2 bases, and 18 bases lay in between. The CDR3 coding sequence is TGCAGCGCCCAGGGACTTATCCCTACCTACGAGCAGTACTTC. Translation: CSAQGLIPTYEQYF.

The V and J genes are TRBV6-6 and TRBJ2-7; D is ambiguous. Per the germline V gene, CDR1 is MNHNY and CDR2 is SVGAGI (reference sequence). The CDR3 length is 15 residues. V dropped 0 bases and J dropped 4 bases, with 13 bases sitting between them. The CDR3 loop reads CASSYSTTSHYEQYF. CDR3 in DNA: TGTGCCAGCAGTTACTCGACCACAAGCCATTACGAGCAGTACTTC.

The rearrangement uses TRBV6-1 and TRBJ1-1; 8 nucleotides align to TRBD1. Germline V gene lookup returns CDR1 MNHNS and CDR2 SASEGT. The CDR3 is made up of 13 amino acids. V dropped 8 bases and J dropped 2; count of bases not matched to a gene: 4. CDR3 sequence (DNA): TGTGCCAGCTCGGGACAGGCCAACACTGAAGCTTTCTTT. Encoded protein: CASSGQANTEAFF.

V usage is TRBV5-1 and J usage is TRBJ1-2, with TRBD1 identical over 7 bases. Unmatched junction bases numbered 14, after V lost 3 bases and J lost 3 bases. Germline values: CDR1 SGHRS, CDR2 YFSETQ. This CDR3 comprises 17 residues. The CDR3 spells CASSYLGVTGPDYGYTF. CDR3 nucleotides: TGCGCCAGCAGCTATTTGGGGGTGACAGGGCCTGACTATGGCTACACCTTC.

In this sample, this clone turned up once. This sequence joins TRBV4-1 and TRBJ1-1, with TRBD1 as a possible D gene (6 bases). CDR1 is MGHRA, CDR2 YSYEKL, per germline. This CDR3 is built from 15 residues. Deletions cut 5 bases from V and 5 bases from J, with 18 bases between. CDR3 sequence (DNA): TGCGCCAGCAGCGCCCCATTTCAGGGGCATACTGAAGCTTTCTTT. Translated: CASSAPFQGHTEAFF.

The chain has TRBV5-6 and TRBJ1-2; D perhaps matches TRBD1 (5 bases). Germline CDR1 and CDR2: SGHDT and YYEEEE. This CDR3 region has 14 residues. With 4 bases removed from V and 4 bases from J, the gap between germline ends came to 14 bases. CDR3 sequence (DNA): TGTGCCAGCAGCATGACAGATTTCGGCTATGGCTACACCTTC. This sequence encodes CASSMTDFGYGYTF.

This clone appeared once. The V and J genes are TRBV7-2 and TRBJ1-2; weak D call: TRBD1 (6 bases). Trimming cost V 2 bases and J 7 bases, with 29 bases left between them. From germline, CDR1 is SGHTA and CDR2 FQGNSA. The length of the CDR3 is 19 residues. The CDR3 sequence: CASSLYQVVDIGGRGGYTF. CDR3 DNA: TGTGCCAGCAGCTTATATCAAGTGGTTGATATAGGGGGGCGGGGTGGCTACACCTTC.

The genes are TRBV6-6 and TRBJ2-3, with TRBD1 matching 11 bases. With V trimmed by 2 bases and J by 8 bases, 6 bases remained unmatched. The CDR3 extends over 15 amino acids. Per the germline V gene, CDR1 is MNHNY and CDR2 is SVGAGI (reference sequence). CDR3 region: CASSYRTGGWGTQYF. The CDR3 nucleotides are TGTGCCAGCAGTTACCGGACAGGGGGCTGGGGTACGCAGTATTTT.

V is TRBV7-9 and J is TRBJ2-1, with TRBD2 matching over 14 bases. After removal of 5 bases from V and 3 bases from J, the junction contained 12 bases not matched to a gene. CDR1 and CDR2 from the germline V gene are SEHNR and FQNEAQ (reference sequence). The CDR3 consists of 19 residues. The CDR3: CASSLDTPGLAGVYNEQFF. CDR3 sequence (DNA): TGTGCCAGCAGCCTTGACACCCCGGGACTAGCGGGAGTCTACAATGAGCAGTTCTTC.

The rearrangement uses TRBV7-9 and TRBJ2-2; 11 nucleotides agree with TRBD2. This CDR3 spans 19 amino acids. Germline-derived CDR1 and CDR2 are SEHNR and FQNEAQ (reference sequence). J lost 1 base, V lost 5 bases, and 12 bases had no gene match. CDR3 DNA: TGTGCCAGCAGCACTCCAAGACTAGCGGGGATAATGAACACCGGGGAGCTGTTTTTT. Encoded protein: CASSTPRLAGIMNTGELFF.

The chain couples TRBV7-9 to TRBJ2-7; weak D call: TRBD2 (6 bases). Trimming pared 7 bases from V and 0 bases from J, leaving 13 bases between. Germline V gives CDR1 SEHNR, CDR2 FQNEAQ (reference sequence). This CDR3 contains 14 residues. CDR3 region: CASKPGLSSYEQYF. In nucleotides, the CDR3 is TGTGCCAGCAAGCCGGGACTTAGCTCCTACGAGCAGTACTTC. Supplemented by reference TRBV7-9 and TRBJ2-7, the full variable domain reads DTGVSQNPRHKITKRGQNVTFRCDPISEHNRLYWYRQTLGQGPEFLTYFQNEAQLEKSRLLSDRFSAERPKGSFSTLEIQRTEQGDSAMYLCASKPGLSSYEQYFGPGTRLTVT.

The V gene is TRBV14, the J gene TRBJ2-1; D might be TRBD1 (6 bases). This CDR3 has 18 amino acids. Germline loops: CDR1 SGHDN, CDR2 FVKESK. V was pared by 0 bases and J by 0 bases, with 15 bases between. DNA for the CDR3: TGTGCCAGCAGCCAAGATTGGGACATTTGGAGCTCCTACAATGAGCAGTTCTTC. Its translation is CASSQDWDIWSSYNEQFF.

The CDR3 here is CASSLRLAGRPEQFF. DNA for the CDR3: TGTGCCAGTAGCCTCCGACTAGCGGGGAGACCCGAGCAGTTCTTC. The chain joins TRBV19 to TRBJ2-1; 11 bases fit TRBD2. V lost 6 bases to trimming and J lost 10 bases; unmatched junction nucleotides: 11. Germline assignment: CDR1 LNHDA and CDR2 SQIVND (reference sequence). The CDR3 runs to 15 residues. The complete variable domain, with remaining parts taken from reference TRBV19 and TRBJ2-1, reads DGGITQSPKYLFRKEGQNVTLSCEQNLNHDAMYWYRQDPGQGLRLIYYSQIVNDFQKGDIAEGYSVSREKKESFPLTVTSAQKNPTAFYLCASSLRLAGRPEQFFGPGTRLTVL.

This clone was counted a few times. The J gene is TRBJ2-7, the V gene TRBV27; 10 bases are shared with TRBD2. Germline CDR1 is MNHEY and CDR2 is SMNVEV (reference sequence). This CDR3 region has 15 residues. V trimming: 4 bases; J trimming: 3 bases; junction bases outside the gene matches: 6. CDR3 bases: TGTGCCAGCAGTTCTAAGCGGGGGGGGGACTACGAGCAGTACTTC. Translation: CASSSKRGGDYEQYF.

CDR3 sequence (DNA): TGTGCCAGCAGTTTGACAGGGGTCAATCAGCCCCAGCATTTT. Amino acid sequence: CASSLTGVNQPQHF. V is TRBV27 and J is TRBJ1-5, with TRBD1 matching 8 bases. The V and J ends lost 3 bases and 3 bases, in that order; junction bases with no gene match: 1. The CDR3 is made up of 14 amino acids. CDR1 is MNHEY and CDR2 is SMNVEV in the germline V gene (reference sequence).

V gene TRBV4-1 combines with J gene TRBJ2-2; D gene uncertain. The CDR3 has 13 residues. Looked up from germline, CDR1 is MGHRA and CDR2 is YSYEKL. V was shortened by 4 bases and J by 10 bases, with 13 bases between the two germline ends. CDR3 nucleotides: TGCGCCAGCAGCCGAATAGCCTCAGAGGAGCTGTTTTTT. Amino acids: CASSRIASEELFF.

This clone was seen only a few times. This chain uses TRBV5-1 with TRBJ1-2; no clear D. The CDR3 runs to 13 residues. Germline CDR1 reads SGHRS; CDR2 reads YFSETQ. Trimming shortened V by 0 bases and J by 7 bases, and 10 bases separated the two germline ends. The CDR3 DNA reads TGCGCCAGCAGCTTGGACAGCGGTGGTGGCTACACCTTC. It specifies CASSLDSGGGYTF.

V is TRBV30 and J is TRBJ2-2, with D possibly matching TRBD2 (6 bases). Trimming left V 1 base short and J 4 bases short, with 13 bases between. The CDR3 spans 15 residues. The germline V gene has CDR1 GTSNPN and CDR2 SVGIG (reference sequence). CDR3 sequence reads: CAWSAGLGGTGELFF. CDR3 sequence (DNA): TGTGCCTGGAGTGCAGGGCTCGGGGGCACCGGGGAGCTGTTTTTT.

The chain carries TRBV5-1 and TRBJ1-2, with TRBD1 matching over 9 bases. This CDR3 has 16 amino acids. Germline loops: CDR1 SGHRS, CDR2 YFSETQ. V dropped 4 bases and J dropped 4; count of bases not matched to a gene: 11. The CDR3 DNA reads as TGCGCCAGCAGCCGTTTGCCGGGACAGGGAACCTATGGCTACACCTTC. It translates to CASSRLPGQGTYGYTF.

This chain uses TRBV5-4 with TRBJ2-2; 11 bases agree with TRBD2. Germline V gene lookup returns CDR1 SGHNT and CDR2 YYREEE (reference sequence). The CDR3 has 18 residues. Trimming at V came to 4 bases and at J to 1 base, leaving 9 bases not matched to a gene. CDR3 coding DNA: TGTGCCAGCAGCCCCTCACTAGCGGGAGCACTGAACACCGGGGAGCTGTTTTTT. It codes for CASSPSLAGALNTGELFF.

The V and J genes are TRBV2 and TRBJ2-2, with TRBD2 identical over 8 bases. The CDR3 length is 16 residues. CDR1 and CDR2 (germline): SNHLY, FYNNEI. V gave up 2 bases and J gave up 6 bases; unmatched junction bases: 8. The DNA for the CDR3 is TGTGCCAGCAGTGAAAACACGGGAGGGCCTGCCGGGGAGCTGTTTTTT. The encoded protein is CASSENTGGPAGELFF.